This TCR beta chain was retrieved from a study of T cell changes during pregnancy in multiple sclerosis. J gave up 4 bases and V 5 bases, and 17 bases lay outside the gene matches. The CDR3 is 19 residues long. Germline V gene lookup returns CDR1 SEHNR and CDR2 FQNEAQ (reference sequence). Assay: immunoSEQ multiplex PCR; the TCRdb copy retains only in-frame clones and omits some. The data contain about 79,000 clones, about 93% of them singletons. This sequence joins TRBV7-9 and TRBJ2-2; 9 bases are a match to TRBD2. This TCR was sampled from a female donor with multiple sclerosis, enrolled in a pregnancy study. The specimen was CD4+ T cells from peripheral blood mononuclear cells, collected in the second trimester of pregnancy. CDR3 amino acids: CASSRGRGGAIGRTGELFF. CDR3 bases: TGTGCCAGCAGCCGAGGACGCGGGGGGGCCATTGGTCGCACCGGGGAGCTGTTTTTT.